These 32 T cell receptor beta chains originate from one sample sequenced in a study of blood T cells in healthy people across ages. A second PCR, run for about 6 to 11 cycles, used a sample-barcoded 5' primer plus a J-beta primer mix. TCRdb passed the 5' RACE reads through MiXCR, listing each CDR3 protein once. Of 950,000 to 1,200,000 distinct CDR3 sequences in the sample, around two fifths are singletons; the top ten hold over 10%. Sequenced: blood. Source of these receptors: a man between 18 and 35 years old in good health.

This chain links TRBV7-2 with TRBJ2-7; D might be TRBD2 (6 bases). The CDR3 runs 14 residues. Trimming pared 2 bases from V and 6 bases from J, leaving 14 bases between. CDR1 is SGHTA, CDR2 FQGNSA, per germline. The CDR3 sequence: CASSLLAPRGEQYF. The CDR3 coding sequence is TGTGCCAGCAGCTTACTAGCGCCTAGAGGCGAGCAGTACTTC.

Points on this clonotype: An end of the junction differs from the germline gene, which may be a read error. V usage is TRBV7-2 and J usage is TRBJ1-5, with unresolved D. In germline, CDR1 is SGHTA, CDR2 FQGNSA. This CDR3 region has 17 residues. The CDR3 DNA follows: TGTGCCAGCAGCTTTAAACCGGGTCAGTCTCCTAATCGGCCCCAGCATTTT. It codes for CASSFKPGQSPNRPQHF. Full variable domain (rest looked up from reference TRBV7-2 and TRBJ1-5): GAGVSQSPSNKVTEKGKDVELRCDPISGHTALYWYRQSLGQGLEFLIYFQGNSAPDKSGLPSDRFSAERTGGSVSTLTIQRTQQEDSAVYLCASSFKPGQSPNRPQHFGDGTRLSIL.

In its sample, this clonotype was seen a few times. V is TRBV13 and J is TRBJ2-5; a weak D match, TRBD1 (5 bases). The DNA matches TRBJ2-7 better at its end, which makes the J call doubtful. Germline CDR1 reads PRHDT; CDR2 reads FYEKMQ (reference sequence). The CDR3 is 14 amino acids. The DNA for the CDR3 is TGTGCCAGCAGCCTCTATAAACAGGAGTACGAGCAGTACTTC. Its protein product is CASSLYKQEYEQYF.

The CDR3 nucleotides read TGTGCCAGCAGCTTTTGGACTCCGAACACCGGGGAGCTGTTTTTT. It is translated as CASSFWTPNTGELFF. J is TRBJ2-2 and V is TRBV7-8; maybe TRBD2 (5 bases). Germline CDR1 is SGHVS and CDR2 is FQNEAQ. Trimming took 3 bases from V and 0 from J, leaving 8 bases between them. CDR3 length: 15 residues.

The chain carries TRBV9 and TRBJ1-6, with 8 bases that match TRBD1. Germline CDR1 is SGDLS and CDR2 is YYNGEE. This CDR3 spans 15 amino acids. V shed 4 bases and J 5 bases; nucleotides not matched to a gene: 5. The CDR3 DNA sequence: TGTGCCAGCAGCCGGACAGGGTCGAATAATTCACCCCTCCACTTT. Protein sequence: CASSRTGSNNSPLHF.

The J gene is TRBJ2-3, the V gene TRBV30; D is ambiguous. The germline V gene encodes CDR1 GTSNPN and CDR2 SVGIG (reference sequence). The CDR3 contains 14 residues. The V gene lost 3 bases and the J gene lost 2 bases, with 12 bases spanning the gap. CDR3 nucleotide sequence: TGTGCCTGGAGGAGCTGGCAGGACACAGATACGCAGTATTTT. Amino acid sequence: CAWRSWQDTDTQYF.

The CDR3 nucleotides are TGTGCCAGCAGTTACCGAACAGGGAACTACGAGCAGTACTTC. It encodes CASSYRTGNYEQYF. The rearrangement uses TRBV6-5 and TRBJ2-7; D is perhaps TRBD1 (6 bases). Germline loops: CDR1 MNHEY, CDR2 SVGAGI. The CDR3 extends over 14 amino acids. The ends were cut back, 2 bases at V and 3 bases at J, with 11 bases in the middle.

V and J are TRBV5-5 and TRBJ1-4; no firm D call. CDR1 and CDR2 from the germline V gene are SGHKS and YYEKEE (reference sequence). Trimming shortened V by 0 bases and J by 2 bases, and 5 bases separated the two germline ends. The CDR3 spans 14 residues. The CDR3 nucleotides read TGTGCCAGCAGCTTGGAGAAGACTAATGAAAAACTGTTTTTT. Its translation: CASSLEKTNEKLFF. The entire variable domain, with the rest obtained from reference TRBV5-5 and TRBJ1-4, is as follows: DAGVTQSPTHLIKTRGQQVTLRCSPISGHKSVSWYQQVLGQGPQFIFQYYEKEERGRGNFPDRFSARQFPNYSSELNVNALLLGDSALYLCASSLEKTNEKLFFGSGTQLSVL.

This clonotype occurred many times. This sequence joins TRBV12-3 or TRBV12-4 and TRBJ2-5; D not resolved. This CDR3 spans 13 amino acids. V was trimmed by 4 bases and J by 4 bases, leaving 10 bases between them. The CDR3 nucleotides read TGTGCCAGCAGTTATCCGTCACGAGAGACCCAGTACTTC. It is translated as CASSYPSRETQYF.

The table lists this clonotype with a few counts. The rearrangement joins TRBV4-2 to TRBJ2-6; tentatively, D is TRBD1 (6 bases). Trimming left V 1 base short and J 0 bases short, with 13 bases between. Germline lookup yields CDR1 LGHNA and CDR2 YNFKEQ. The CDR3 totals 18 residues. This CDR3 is CASSQATLQGSGANVLTF. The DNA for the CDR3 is TGTGCCAGCAGCCAAGCAACCTTACAGGGCTCTGGGGCCAACGTCCTGACTTTC.

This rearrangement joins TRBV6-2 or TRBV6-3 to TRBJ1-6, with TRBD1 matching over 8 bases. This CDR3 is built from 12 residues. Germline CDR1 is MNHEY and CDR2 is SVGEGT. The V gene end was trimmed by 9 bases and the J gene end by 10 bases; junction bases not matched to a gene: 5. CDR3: CASTDRDSPLHF. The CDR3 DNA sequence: TGTGCCAGTACGGACAGGGACTCACCCCTCCACTTT.

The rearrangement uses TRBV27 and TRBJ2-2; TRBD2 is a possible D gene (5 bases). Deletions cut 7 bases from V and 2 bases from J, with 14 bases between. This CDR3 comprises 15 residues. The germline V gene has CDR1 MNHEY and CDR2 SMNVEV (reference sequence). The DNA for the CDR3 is TGTGCCAGCACCAGAGCGGACGGAAACACCGGGGAGCTGTTTTTT. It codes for CASTRADGNTGELFF.

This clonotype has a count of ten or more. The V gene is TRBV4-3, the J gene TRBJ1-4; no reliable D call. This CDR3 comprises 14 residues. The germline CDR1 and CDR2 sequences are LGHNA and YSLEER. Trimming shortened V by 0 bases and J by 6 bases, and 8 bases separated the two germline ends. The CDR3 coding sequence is TGCGCCAGCAGCCAAGAGGTCGTCTATGAAAAACTGTTTTTT. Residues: CASSQEVVYEKLFF.

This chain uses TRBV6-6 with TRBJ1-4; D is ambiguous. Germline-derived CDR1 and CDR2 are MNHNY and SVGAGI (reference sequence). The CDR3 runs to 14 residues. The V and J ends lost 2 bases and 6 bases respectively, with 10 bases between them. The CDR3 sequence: CASSYRAYDEKLFF. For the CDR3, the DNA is TGTGCCAGCAGTTACAGGGCTTACGATGAAAAACTGTTTTTT.

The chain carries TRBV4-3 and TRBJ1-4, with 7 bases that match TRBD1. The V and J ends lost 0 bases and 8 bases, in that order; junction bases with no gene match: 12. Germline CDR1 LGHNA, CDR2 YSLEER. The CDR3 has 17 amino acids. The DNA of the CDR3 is TGCGCCAGCAGCCAAGAGCCCCCGGGACAGCGGTGGGAAAAACTGTTTTTT. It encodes CASSQEPPGQRWEKLFF.

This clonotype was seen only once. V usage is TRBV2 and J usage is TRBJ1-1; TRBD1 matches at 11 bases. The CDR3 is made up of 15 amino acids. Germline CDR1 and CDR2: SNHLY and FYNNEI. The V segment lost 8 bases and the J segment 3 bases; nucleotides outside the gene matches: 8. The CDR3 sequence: CASGWTGGDDTEAFF. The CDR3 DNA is TGTGCCAGCGGGTGGACAGGGGGCGATGACACTGAAGCTTTCTTT.

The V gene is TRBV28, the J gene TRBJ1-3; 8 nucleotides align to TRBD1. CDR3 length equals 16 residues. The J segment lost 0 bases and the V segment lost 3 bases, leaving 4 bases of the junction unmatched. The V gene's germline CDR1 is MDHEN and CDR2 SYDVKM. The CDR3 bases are TGTGCCAGCAGTTTCGGACAGGGACCCTCTGGAAACACCATATATTTT. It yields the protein CASSFGQGPSGNTIYF.

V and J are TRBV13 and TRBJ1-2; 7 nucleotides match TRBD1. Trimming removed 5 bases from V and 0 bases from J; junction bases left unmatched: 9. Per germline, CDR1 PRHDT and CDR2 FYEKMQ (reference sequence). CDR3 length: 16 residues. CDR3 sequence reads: CASSSQGGRTNYGYTF. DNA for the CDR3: TGTGCCAGCAGCAGCCAGGGGGGACGGACTAACTATGGCTACACCTTC.

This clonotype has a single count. The CDR3 DNA follows: TGTGCCAGCAGCTCTCGACAACACAGGGATGGCTACACCTTC. Translating gives CASSSRQHRDGYTF. This chain links TRBV7-9 with TRBJ1-2, with a tentative D call TRBD1 (6 bases). The V gene's germline CDR1 is SEHNR and CDR2 FQNEAQ (reference sequence). The CDR3 totals 14 residues. Trimming stripped 4 bases from V and 6 bases from J, with 15 bases between.

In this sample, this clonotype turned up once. The CDR3 DNA reads TGCAGTGCCACGGACAGGGACAATGAGCAGTACTTC. Translated: CSATDRDNEQYF. The chain uses TRBV20-1 and TRBJ2-5; 8 nucleotides match TRBD1. CDR3 size: 12 residues. After removal of 6 bases from V and 11 bases from J, the junction contained 11 bases not matched to a gene. From germline, CDR1 is DFQATT and CDR2 SNEGSKA (reference sequence).

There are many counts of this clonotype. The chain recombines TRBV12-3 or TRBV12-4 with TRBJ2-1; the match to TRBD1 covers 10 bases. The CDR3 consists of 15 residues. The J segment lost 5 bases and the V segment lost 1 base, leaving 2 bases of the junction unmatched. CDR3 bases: TGTGCCAGCAGTTTAGGACAGGGGGCAAACAATGAGCAGTTCTTC. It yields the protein CASSLGQGANNEQFF.

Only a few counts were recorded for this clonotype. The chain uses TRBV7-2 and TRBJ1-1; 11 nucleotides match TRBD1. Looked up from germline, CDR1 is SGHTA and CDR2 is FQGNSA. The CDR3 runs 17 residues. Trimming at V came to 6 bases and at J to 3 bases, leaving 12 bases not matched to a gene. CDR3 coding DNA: TGTGCCAGCAGTTCCCGGGACAGGGGGTTCTGGGACACTGAAGCTTTCTTT. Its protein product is CASSSRDRGFWDTEAFF.

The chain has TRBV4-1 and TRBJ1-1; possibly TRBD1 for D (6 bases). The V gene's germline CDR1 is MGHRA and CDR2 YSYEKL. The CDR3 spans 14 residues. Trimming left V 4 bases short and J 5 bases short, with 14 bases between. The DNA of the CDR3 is TGCGCCAGCAGCCCCCAGGGGCCGGGGACTGAAGCTTTCTTT. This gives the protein CASSPQGPGTEAFF.

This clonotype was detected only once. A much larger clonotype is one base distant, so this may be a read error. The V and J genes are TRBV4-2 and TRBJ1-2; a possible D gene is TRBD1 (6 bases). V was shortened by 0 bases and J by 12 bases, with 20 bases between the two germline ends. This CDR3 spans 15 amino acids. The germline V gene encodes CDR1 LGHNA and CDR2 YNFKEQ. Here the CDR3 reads CASSQDQQDFGGNTF. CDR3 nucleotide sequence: TGTGCCAGCAGCCAAGATCAACAGGATTTTGGGGGCAACACCTTC.

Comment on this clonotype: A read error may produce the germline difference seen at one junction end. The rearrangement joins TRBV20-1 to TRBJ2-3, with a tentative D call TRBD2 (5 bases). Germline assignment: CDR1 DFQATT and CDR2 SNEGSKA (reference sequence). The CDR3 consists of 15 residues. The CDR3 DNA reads TGCAGTACTAGAGTTCCAGACGCCCGCACAGATACGCAGTATTTT. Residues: CSTRVPDARTDTQYF.

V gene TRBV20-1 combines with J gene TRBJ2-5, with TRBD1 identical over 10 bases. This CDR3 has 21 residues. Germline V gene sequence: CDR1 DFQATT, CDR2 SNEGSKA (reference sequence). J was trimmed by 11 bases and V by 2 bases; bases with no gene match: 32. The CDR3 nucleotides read TGCAGTGCTAGAATTAAACCGGGACAGGGGTGGGAAGCGGTCACTTACAATGAGCAGTACTTC. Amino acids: CSARIKPGQGWEAVTYNEQYF.

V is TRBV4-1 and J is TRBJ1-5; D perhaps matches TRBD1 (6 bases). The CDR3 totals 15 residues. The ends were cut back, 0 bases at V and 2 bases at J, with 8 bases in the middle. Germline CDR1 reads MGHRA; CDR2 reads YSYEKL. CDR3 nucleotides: TGCGCCAGCAGCCAAGATTGGACAGGCAATCAGCCCCAGCATTTT. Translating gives CASSQDWTGNQPQHF.

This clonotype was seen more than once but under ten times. The CDR3 bases are TGCAGCGTTGAAGATGACAGAGGGGGAGGAGAAAAACTGTTTTTT. Its protein is CSVEDDRGGGEKLFF. The rearrangement links TRBV29-1 to TRBJ1-4, with a weak D call TRBD1 (6 bases). Per the germline V gene, CDR1 is SQVTM and CDR2 is ANQGSEA. Trimming shortened V by 0 bases and J by 8 bases, and 16 bases separated the two germline ends. This CDR3 has 15 residues.

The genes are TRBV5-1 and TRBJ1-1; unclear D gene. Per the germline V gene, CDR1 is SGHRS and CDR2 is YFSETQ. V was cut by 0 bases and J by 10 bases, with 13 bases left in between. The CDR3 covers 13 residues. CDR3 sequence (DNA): TGCGCCAGCAGCTTGGCGGTCCGCAGCGGAGCTTTCTTT. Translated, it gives CASSLAVRSGAFF.

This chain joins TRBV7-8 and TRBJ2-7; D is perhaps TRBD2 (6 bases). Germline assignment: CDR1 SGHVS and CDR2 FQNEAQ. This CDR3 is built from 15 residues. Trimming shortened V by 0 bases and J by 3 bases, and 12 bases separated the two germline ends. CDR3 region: CASSLAGGRYYEQYF. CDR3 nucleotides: TGTGCCAGCAGCTTAGCGGGAGGTAGATACTACGAGCAGTACTTC.

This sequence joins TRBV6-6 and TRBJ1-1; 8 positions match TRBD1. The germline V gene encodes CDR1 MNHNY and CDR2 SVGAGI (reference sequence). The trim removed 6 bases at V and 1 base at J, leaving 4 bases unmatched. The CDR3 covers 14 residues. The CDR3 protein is CASRSTGANTEAFF. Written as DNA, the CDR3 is TGTGCCAGCAGGTCGACAGGGGCGAACACTGAAGCTTTCTTT.

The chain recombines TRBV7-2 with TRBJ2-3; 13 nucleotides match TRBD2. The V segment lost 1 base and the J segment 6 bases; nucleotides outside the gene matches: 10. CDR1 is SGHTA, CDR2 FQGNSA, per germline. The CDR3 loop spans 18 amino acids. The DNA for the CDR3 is TGTGCCAGCAGCTTAGAACTAGCGGGGGGGTTACACATGGATACGCAGTATTTT. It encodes CASSLELAGGLHMDTQYF. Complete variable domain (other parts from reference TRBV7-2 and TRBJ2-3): GAGVSQSPSNKVTEKGKDVELRCDPISGHTALYWYRQSLGQGLEFLIYFQGNSAPDKSGLPSDRFSAERTGGSVSTLTIQRTQQEDSAVYLCASSLELAGGLHMDTQYFGPGTRLTVL.